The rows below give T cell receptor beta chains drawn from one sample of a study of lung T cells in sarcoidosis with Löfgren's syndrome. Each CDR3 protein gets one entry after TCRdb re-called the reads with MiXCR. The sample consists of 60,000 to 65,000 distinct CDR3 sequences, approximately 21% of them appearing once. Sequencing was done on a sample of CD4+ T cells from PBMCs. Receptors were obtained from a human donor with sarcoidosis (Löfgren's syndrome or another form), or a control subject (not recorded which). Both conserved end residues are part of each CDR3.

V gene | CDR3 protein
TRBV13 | CASMVRDRGGETQYF
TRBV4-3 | CASSQERTSDPYEQYF
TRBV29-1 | CSVFWACNQPQHF
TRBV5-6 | CASSLEQGAYEQYF
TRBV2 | CASMLANVLTF
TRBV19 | CASRYGEGSYNEQFF
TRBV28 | CASTSPTGRHTEAFF
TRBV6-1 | CASRPPGWGPDTQYF
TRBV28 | CASSTDQGAHTQYF
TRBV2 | CASSLTLGSQETQYF
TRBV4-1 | CAISSGPNTGELFF
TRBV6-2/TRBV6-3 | CASSRGKTQYF
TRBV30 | CAWSTGRMGLNTEAFF
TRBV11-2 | CASSSSGARAKNIQYF
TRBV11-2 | CASSSGPSSGNTIYF
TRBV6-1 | CASSEGNYGYTF
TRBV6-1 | CASSVGSPTYNEQFF
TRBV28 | CASSFQSGGNQPQHF
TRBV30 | CAWSAPTESSYNEQFF
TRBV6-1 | CASRDAAGGPPQHF
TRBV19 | CASSTRDRGTDTQYF
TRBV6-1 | CASSERRLSNQPQHF
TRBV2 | CASRGDSPNQPQHF
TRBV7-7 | CASSRIPSTDTQYF
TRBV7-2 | CASSPFGTGYRQPQHF
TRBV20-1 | CSANLGTGGFEQYF
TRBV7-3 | CASSLIQGDTQYF
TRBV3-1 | CASSQRGEDNQPQHF
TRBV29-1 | CSVEANYGYTF
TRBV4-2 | CASSQGPSDTQYF
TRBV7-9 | CASSLSRSDNEQFF
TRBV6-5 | CASSHLLRQAVGGANVLTF
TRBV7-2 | CASSPWGRGGTEAFF
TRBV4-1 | CASSQAGAVFHEQFF
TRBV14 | CASSHAGGNQPQHF
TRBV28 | CASSPGRPLNTEAFF
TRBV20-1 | CSARVVAGEKITDTQYF
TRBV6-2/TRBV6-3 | CASSYNSADCGYTF
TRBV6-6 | CASSYDPTSRADTQYF
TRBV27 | CASRQGPGNQPQHF
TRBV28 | CASSYPLALAGGDNEQFF
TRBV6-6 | CASSYSAYYNSPLHF
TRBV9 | CASSVRARGPNTEAFF
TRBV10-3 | CAISPGLAGLTDTQYF
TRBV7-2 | CASSLVAGGTDTQYF
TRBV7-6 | CASSAVAGQETQYF
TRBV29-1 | CSFSDSLMNTEAFF
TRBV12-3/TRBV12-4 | CASSLPRQGSDEQFF
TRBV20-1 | CSARGGIGNQPQHF
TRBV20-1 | CSARIGGAPNTGELFF
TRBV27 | CASSLWSTSGANVLTF
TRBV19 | CASSPNRYPETQYF